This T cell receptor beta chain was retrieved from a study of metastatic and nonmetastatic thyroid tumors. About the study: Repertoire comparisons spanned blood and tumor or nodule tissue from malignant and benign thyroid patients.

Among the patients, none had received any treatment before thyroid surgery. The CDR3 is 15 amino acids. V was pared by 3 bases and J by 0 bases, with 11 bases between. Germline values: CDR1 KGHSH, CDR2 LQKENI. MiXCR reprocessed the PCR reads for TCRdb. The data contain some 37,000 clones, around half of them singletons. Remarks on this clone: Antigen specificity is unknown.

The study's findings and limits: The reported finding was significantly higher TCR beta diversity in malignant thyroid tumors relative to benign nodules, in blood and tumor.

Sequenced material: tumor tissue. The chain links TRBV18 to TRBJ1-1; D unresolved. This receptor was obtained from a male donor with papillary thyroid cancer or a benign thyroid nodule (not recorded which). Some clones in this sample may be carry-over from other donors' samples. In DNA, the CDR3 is TGTGCCAGCTCACCCCCGGAGGGATTGAACACTGAAGCTTTCTTT. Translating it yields CASSPPEGLNTEAFF. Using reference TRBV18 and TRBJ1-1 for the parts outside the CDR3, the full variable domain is NAGVMQNPRHLVRRRGQEARLRCSPMKGHSHVYWYRQLPEEGLKFMVYLQKENIIDESGMPKERFSAEFPKEGPSILRIQQVVRGDSAAYFCASSPPEGLNTEAFFGQGTRLTVV.